This TCR beta chain was sequenced during a study of blood T cells in healthy people across ages (dated by TCRdb to between 2014 and 2017). Some background on the complete study: In model experiments, roughly one uniquely barcoded TCR beta cDNA molecule per two T cells was captured by template switching. Four age groups were formed from the donors: young (average approximately 16 years), middle-aged (approximately 42), aged (under 70) and long-lived (82). Age-related changes in TCR beta repertoire diversity were measured in the study by deep sequencing normalized with unique cDNA molecular identifiers. The study analyzed two additional independent replicas of 1 million unique cDNA reads from the same blood draw for two donors, one aged 18 to 30 and one aged 80 or older. Donors of different ages were randomly distributed across sequencing lanes to avoid experimental bias. Broad study findings and their caveats: Observed TCR beta diversity correlated strongly with the percentage of naive T cells measured by flow cytometry. Estimates of total diversity from one million sequenced T cells were regarded as lower bounds and underestimates. Compared with the aged group, more naive CD4+ T cells, fewer expanded clones and increased TCR diversity were shown by the long-lived group, suggesting age selection. Because the CMV infection status of the donors was unknown, age-related changes in expanded clonotypes may potentially have been confounded. Because profiling used bulk unsorted PBMCs, naive and antigen-experienced compartments could not be compared conclusively. As age increased, observed TCR beta diversity per million T cells dropped in a roughly linear way, and a significant reduction was already evident by age roughly 40.

The roughly 39 donors, aged about 6 to 100 years, were systemically healthy Caucasian individuals from Russia. Roughly 11 milliliters of peripheral blood were drawn from each donor into EDTA-treated Vacutainer tubes. Ficoll-Paque density-gradient centrifugation was used to isolate PBMCs, with at least 6 million obtained per sample. Trizol reagent was used to extract total RNA from PBMCs, with at least 5.5 micrograms per sample. For every donor, an aliquot of PBMCs went through flow cytometry to measure the percentages of naive CD45RAhigh/CD27high T cells. Library preparation employed 5' RACE. The reads were generated on an Illumina HiSeq 2500. A second PCR of about 6 to 11 cycles was run with a J-beta primer mix and a sample-barcoded 5' primer. A unique molecular identifier was introduced onto each TCR beta cDNA molecule by a template-switch 5' adaptor carrying 12 random nucleotides. Each sample yielded at least 2.5 million CDR3-containing paired-end reads. First-strand cDNA was synthesized from all RNA with the Mint cDNA synthesis kit, primed by a TRBC-specific oligonucleotide. Following uracil-DNA glycosylase treatment, a first 18-cycle PCR with universal primers M1SS and BC2_uni_R was performed on all cDNA. The authors processed their data as follows. Normalization of each sample was performed by random selection of 1 million high-quality reads, each carrying a distinct molecular identifier. Reads sharing molecular identifiers were discarded rather than binned into consensus sequences. MiTCR, run with a Q25 quality threshold and the strictest error-elimination algorithm, handled CDR3 identification, clonotype clustering and error correction. A nonparametric unseen species model with Euler transformation was used to estimate lower-bound total TCR beta diversity. TCRdb cleaned the public reads at Q25 with fastp, built clones with MiXCR and kept in-frame beta chains. Entries that share a CDR3 protein sequence are merged under the most common genes and DNA. In this record, the V and J calls reflect TCRdb's handling and not the investigators' own analysis. Present in this sample are 1.5 million to 2 million distinct CDR3 sequences, 28% of which were seen just once. Jointly, the top ten make up around 7.7% of the sample.

This clonotype was recorded many times. Its antigen is not yet known. It has no much larger one-base neighbor in the sample; base qualities were not kept. The CDR3 starts with the cysteine, ends with the phenylalanine, and has 15 residues. The CDR3 DNA has 45 bases and is translated from base 1. V loses 0 bases of germline sequence and J loses 3 bases, and the interval between the two ends is 12 bases. CDR1 and CDR2 are read off the germline V gene as SGHTA and FQGNSA. The receptor chain draws on TRBV7-2 and TRBJ2-7; the D gene is not confidently resolved. What was sequenced was blood. This TCR came from a woman aged 25-40 years in good health. The nucleotide sequence is given as TGTGCCAGCAGCTTAGCTCTGGACCCACGCTACGAGCAGTACTTC. It translates to CASSLALDPRYEQYF.